This TCR beta chain was found in a study of blood T cell repertoires in COVID-19. This clone was recorded only once. The assay was immunoSEQ multiplex PCR, and TCRdb's table has in-frame clones only and misses some. This sample has 170,000 or so clones; 88% occur once, and the top ten carry roughly 9%. The ends were cut back, 4 bases at V and 8 bases at J, with 17 bases in the middle. This CDR3 is 14 amino acids long. Looked up from germline, CDR1 is LNHDA and CDR2 is SQIVND (reference sequence). Sequencing was done on a sample of PBMCs or T cells enriched from blood (not recorded which). The sequence derives from a woman aged 18 to 35 who had recovered from COVID-19. V gene TRBV19 combines with J gene TRBJ1-1; TRBD1 might be the D (5 bases). CDR3: CASSTREGSTEAFF. The CDR3 region has the DNA TGTGCCAGTAGTACCCGGGAGGGGTCGACCGAAGCTTTCTTT.